A single sample gave rise to the 10 T cell receptor beta chains below, sequenced in a study of Ad26.COV2.S vaccination and SARS-CoV-2 variants. Treatment described: approximately 18 received Ad26.COV2.S at low or high dose, single or two shots; roughly 5 received placebo; per-sample allocation not given. Vaccine and placebo recipients were sampled on day 63 after the first injection. Using immunoSEQ multiplex PCR, the repertoire was profiled, and TCRdb retains in-frame clones only, with some absent. Among approximately 410,000 clones listed, around nine tenths were seen once. Material: peripheral blood, obtained in a trial of Ad26.COV2.S vaccine versus placebo. The source is a person aged 18-60 years who received the Ad26.COV2.S COVID-19 vaccine or a placebo.

The gene calls are TRBV6-5 and TRBJ2-1, with 8 bases that match TRBD2. The CDR3 has 12 amino acids. Germline V gene data show CDR1 as MNHEY and CDR2 as SVGAGI. The V and J ends lost 7 bases and 11 bases, in that order; junction bases with no gene match: 7. CDR3: CASTFSGEQQFF. In DNA form, the CDR3 reads TGTGCCAGCACCTTTAGCGGGGAACAGCAGTTCTTC.

The gene calls are TRBV5-8 and TRBJ1-6; a weak D match, TRBD1 (5 bases). Deletions cut 3 bases from V and 6 bases from J, with 13 bases between. There are 15 residues in the CDR3. Germline CDR1 reads SGHTS; CDR2 reads YDEGEE. CDR3 in DNA: TGTGCCAGCAGCTGGGTGGGACGTATTAATTCACCCCTCCACTTT. The encoded protein is CASSWVGRINSPLHF.

The gene calls are TRBV28 and TRBJ1-2; D gene uncertain. Germline V gives CDR1 MDHEN, CDR2 SYDVKM. The V end lost 2 bases, the J end lost 3 bases, and 4 bases lay between the germline ends. This CDR3 spans 12 amino acids. CDR3 in amino acids: CASSLQDYGYTF. CDR3 in DNA: TGTGCCAGCAGTTTACAGGACTATGGCTACACCTTC.

This sequence joins TRBV29-1 and TRBJ1-2; D perhaps matches TRBD1 (6 bases). Germline V gene sequence: CDR1 SQVTM, CDR2 ANQGSEA. V was trimmed by 0 bases and J by 7 bases, leaving 9 bases between them. The CDR3 is 12 residues long. The CDR3 here is CSVEDQGSGYTF. The CDR3 nucleotides are TGCAGCGTTGAAGATCAGGGGAGTGGCTACACCTTC.

This clone occurred once. CDR3 protein: CASSQDNSPGTNSPLHF. Written as DNA, the CDR3 is TGCGCCAGCAGCCAAGACAATTCGCCAGGGACCAATTCACCCCTCCACTTT. The chain uses TRBV4-3 and TRBJ1-6, with D maybe TRBD1 (5 bases). The V gene's germline CDR1 is LGHNA and CDR2 YSLEER. V was pared by 0 bases and J by 7 bases, with 16 bases between. CDR3 length: 17 amino acids.

This clone showed up just a few times. The CDR3, as DNA: TGTGCCAGTAGTATAGGGCCCGGGGATGGCTACACCTTC. Translated: CASSIGPGDGYTF. The gene calls are TRBV19 and TRBJ1-2, with D uncertain. The V gene's germline CDR1 is LNHDA and CDR2 SQIVND (reference sequence). The CDR3 covers 13 residues. V lost 1 base and J 6 bases, leaving 9 bases between the germline ends.

This rearrangement joins TRBV3-1 (or the pseudogene TRBV3-2) to TRBJ2-7; 8 bases fit TRBD2. V shed 1 base and J 4 bases; nucleotides not matched to a gene: 6. The CDR3 is made up of 15 amino acids. CDR1 and CDR2 from the germline V gene are LGHDT and YNNKEL (reference sequence). The CDR3 loop is CASSQVAGGLYEQYF. The CDR3 DNA follows: TGTGCCAGCAGCCAAGTTGCGGGGGGTCTTTACGAGCAGTACTTC.

J is TRBJ1-2 and V is TRBV3-1 (or the pseudogene TRBV3-2); D gene unclear. Germline CDR1 and CDR2: LGHDT and YNNKEL (reference sequence). The CDR3 is made up of 14 amino acids. V lost 1 base to trimming and J lost 4 bases, with 10 bases between them. The CDR3 nucleotides read TGTGCCAGCAGCCAAGGGCAGTCATCCTATGGCTACACCTTC. This translates into CASSQGQSSYGYTF.

In DNA, the CDR3 is TGTGCCAGCAGTGGGACAGGGGGCCACTATGGCTACACCTTC. Its translation: CASSGTGGHYGYTF. V is TRBV2 and J is TRBJ1-2, with 11 positions matching TRBD1. Germline V gene sequence: CDR1 SNHLY, CDR2 FYNNEI. This CDR3 has 14 amino acids. J gave up 3 bases and V 4 bases, and 1 base lay outside the gene matches.

A word on this clone: Other nucleotide sequences in the sample specify the same CDR3. The chain carries TRBV6-5 and TRBJ2-7, with D maybe TRBD2 (5 bases). Germline-derived CDR1 and CDR2 are MNHEY and SVGAGI. The CDR3 has 14 amino acids. V was shortened by 2 bases and J by 0 bases, with 8 bases between the two germline ends. CDR3 protein: CASSYARGSYEQYF. CDR3 nucleotides: TGTGCCAGCAGTTACGCCCGGGGCTCCTACGAGCAGTACTTC.